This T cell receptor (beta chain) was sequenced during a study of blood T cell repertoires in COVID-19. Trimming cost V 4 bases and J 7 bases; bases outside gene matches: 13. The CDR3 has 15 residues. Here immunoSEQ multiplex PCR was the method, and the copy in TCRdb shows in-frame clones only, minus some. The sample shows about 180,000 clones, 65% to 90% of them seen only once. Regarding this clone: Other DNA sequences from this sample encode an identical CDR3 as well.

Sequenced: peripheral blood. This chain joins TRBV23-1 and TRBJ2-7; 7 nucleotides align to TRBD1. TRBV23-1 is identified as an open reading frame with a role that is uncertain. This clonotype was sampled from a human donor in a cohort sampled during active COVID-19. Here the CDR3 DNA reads TGCGCCAGCAGTCTACCCCGGGACAGAGGGCGTGAGCAGTACTTC. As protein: CASSLPRDRGREQYF.